Listed below are T cell receptor beta chains from one sample, sequenced in a study of blood T cell repertoires in COVID-19. Clones were sequenced by immunoSEQ multiplex PCR, and TCRdb holds only the in-frame ones, with some missing. The top ten clones hold approximately 8% of a sample with 300,000 to 400,000 clones, around 87% of them seen once. Input material: peripheral blood. All receptors derive from a woman in her forties or fifties who had recovered from COVID-19. CDR3s leave out the opening cysteine and the closing phenylalanine or tryptophan.

>TRBV9
ASSRPGGDEQY
>TRBV11-2
ASERGLAGVGETQY
>TRBV18
ASSPPLDGYGYT
>TRBV7-2
ASSSRAKLNEQF
>TRBV9
ASSGGKGQGISEKLF
>TRBV10-3
AISDLKSRTGQETQY
>TRBV5-4
ASRSRVGQF
>TRBV5-6
ASSLGPQGASGNTIY
>TRBV2
ASGLAGTDTQY
>TRBV10-1
ASGDGELF
>TRBV27
ASSSDRVEGDTQY
>TRBV2
ASSLLLGTGELF
>TRBV11-2
ASSLALAGGDTQY
>TRBV9
ASSVGAGGRTGELF
>TRBV5-1
ASSNRQGSDTQY
>TRBV5-1
ASSLAAANSYNEQF
>TRBV19
ASSIDGGDVEPQH
>TRBV9
ASSPGTGVTNEKLF
>TRBV28
ASSWGQGAQSYT
>TRBV25-1
ASSAQGYQETQY
>TRBV10-2
ASSEQGNEQY
>TRBV15
ATSRRTGADSPLH
>TRBV3-1/TRBV3-2
ASSKRAGGSDTQY
>TRBV18
ASSPNSQETQY
>TRBV2
ASSQNRANEKLF
>TRBV5-1
ASSLASLDRLNTEAF
>TRBV3-1/TRBV3-2
ASSAGTGLGTLPNTEAF
>TRBV10-3
AISDSKRVQPQH
>TRBV6-2/TRBV6-3
ASSYVGGGTEAF
>TRBV12-2
ASRLFGVETDTYEQY
>TRBV7-9
ASSLQVNTEAF
>TRBV6-1
ASSQTGATNEKLF
>TRBV7-2
ATRGVSDTQY
>TRBV28
ASSPLGLHTEAF
>TRBV7-2
ASSLSPGPYEQY
>TRBV7-8
ASNPRGQGRRTEAF
>TRBV15
ATSSDRSYEQY
>TRBV30
AWNRLAGLTDTQY
>TRBV10-1
ASRVARDTGELF
>TRBV18
ASSANPGESATGYT
>TRBV12-2
ASRTRPGHLPTYEQY
>TRBV2
ASNPDRENIQY
>TRBV4-1
ASSQDARSSYNEQF
>TRBV19
ASINRGRDNEQF
>TRBV19
ASSIDRAHGGRTEQF
>TRBV19
ASSIGTSGGGDIQY
>TRBV5-1
ASSLVSGIGSPLH
>TRBV28
ASSLAGPKINEQF
>TRBV30
AWSPLSRQTNTGELF
>TRBV7-9
ASSPLREAF
>TRBV28
ASSPSPGKLAGGSLGETQY
>TRBV28
ASRRSGRSGETQY
>TRBV19
ASSTPGQGPGNTIY
>TRBV2
ASSERRDTGELF
>TRBV28
ASSPPSPYGYT